Listed below are T cell receptor beta chains from one sample, sequenced in a study of T cells in localized non-small cell lung cancer. This table comes from immunoSEQ multiplex PCR, and its TCRdb copy is limited to in-frame clones, with some not included. The sample has 550 to 600 clones; around two fifths are singletons. The sequencing used lung tumor tissue, collected before any cancer treatment. The source is a female donor of 60 years or more with stage I lung adenocarcinoma. CDR3s include the opening cysteine and the closing phenylalanine or tryptophan. The D gene is left open where the match is weak. The listing skips clone size in some rows; elsewhere it reads once, few, many or a size class.

>.|.|TRBV28|TRBJ2-5
CASSPRGLALETQYF
TGTGCCAGCAGTCCTCGGGGTCTAGCGTTAGAGACCCAGTACTTC
>few|.|TRBV5-1|TRBJ1-1
CASSLGTVVGRLNTEAFF
TGCGCCAGCAGCTTGGGGACGGTCGTTGGCAGGCTGAACACTGAAGCTTTCTTT
>few|.|TRBV11-3|TRBJ1-1
CASSLEGGLGNTEAFF
TGTGCCAGCAGCTTAGAGGGCGGTTTAGGGAACACTGAAGCTTTCTTT
>.|.|TRBV14|TRBJ1-1
CASSHPNTEAFF
TGTGCCAGCAGCCACCCCAACACTGAAGCTTTCTTT
>.|TRBD1|TRBV19|TRBJ1-1
CASKTPTGWSTEAFF
TGTGCCAGTAAAACCCCGACAGGGTGGAGCACTGAAGCTTTCTTT
>.|.|TRBV18|TRBJ2-3
CASSPPEDTGTQYF
TGTGCCAGCTCACCACCCGAGGACACGGGTACGCAGTATTTT
>.|.|TRBV6-8|TRBJ1-2
CASKERDTQNYGYTF
TGTGCCAGCAAAGAGAGGGACACCCAGAACTATGGCTACACCTTC
>.|TRBD1|TRBV10-2|TRBJ1-2
CASSSPGQGNGYTF
TGCGCCAGCAGCTCCCCGGGACAGGGGAATGGCTACACCTTC
>.|.|TRBV29-1|TRBJ1-6
CSVEDRGEAGYNSPLHF
TGCAGCGTTGAAGATCGGGGCGAGGCAGGCTACAATTCACCCCTCCACTTT
>.|TRBD2|TRBV7-6|TRBJ2-2
CASSPGGRGDTGELFF
TGTGCCAGCAGCCCGGGCGGGAGGGGCGACACCGGGGAGCTGTTTTTT
>.|.|TRBV9|TRBJ2-1
CASSVGYRSYNEQFF
TGTGCCAGCAGCGTAGGCTACCGCTCCTACAATGAGCAGTTCTTC
>.|TRBD2|TRBV28|TRBJ2-7
CASGSSGSYEQYF
TGTGCCAGCGGGTCTAGCGGGAGCTACGAGCAGTACTTC
>.|.|TRBV28|TRBJ2-6
CASSSGGSGANVLTF
TGTGCCAGCAGTTCAGGAGGGTCTGGGGCCAACGTCCTGACTTTC
>.|.|TRBV30|TRBJ1-1
CAWVGPNTEAFF
TGTGCCTGGGTTGGGCCGAACACTGAAGCTTTCTTT
>.|.|TRBV11-3|TRBJ2-1
CASSLEGPASYNEQFF
TGTGCCAGCAGCTTAGAGGGACCCGCCTCCTACAATGAGCAGTTCTTC
>.|TRBD2|TRBV6-8|TRBJ2-6
CASSSVSGGTLGGANVLTF
TGTGCCAGCAGTTCCGTGAGCGGGGGCACCCTCGGGGGGGCCAACGTCCTGACTTTC
>.|TRBD2|TRBV11-3|TRBJ2-1
CASSLSSGAYNEQFF
TGTGCCAGCAGCTTATCTAGCGGAGCTTACAATGAGCAGTTCTTC
>.|.|TRBV5-1|TRBJ1-1
CASSRTAANTEAFF
TGCGCCAGCAGCCGAACCGCCGCGAACACTGAAGCTTTCTTT
>few|TRBD1|TRBV7-2|TRBJ2-1
CASSFTGVLGQFF
TGTGCCAGCAGCTTCACAGGGGTTTTAGGGCAGTTCTTC
>.|.|TRBV18|TRBJ2-3
CASSPSRTDTQYF
TGTGCCAGCTCACCCTCCCGCACAGATACGCAGTATTTT
>.|.|TRBV28|TRBJ2-5
CASSPPPLQETQYF
TGTGCCAGCAGCCCGCCCCCGTTACAAGAGACCCAGTACTTC
>.|TRBD2|TRBV29-1|TRBJ2-2
CSVELGLAGGSTVVAGELFF
TGCAGCGTTGAATTAGGGCTAGCGGGAGGGTCCACGGTTGTGGCCGGGGAGCTGTTTTTT
>.|TRBD2|TRBV23-1|TRBJ2-2
CASPRGRGAGELFF
TGCGCCAGCCCCCGCGGGAGAGGGGCCGGGGAGCTGTTTTTT
>few|.|TRBV11-3|TRBJ1-1
CASSLGLMNTEAFF
TGTGCCAGCAGCTTGGGACTGATGAACACTGAAGCTTTCTTT
>.|.|TRBV11-3|TRBJ2-1
CASSFGLARGGYNEQFF
TGTGCCAGCAGCTTTGGGCTAGCGCGAGGGGGGTACAATGAGCAGTTCTTC